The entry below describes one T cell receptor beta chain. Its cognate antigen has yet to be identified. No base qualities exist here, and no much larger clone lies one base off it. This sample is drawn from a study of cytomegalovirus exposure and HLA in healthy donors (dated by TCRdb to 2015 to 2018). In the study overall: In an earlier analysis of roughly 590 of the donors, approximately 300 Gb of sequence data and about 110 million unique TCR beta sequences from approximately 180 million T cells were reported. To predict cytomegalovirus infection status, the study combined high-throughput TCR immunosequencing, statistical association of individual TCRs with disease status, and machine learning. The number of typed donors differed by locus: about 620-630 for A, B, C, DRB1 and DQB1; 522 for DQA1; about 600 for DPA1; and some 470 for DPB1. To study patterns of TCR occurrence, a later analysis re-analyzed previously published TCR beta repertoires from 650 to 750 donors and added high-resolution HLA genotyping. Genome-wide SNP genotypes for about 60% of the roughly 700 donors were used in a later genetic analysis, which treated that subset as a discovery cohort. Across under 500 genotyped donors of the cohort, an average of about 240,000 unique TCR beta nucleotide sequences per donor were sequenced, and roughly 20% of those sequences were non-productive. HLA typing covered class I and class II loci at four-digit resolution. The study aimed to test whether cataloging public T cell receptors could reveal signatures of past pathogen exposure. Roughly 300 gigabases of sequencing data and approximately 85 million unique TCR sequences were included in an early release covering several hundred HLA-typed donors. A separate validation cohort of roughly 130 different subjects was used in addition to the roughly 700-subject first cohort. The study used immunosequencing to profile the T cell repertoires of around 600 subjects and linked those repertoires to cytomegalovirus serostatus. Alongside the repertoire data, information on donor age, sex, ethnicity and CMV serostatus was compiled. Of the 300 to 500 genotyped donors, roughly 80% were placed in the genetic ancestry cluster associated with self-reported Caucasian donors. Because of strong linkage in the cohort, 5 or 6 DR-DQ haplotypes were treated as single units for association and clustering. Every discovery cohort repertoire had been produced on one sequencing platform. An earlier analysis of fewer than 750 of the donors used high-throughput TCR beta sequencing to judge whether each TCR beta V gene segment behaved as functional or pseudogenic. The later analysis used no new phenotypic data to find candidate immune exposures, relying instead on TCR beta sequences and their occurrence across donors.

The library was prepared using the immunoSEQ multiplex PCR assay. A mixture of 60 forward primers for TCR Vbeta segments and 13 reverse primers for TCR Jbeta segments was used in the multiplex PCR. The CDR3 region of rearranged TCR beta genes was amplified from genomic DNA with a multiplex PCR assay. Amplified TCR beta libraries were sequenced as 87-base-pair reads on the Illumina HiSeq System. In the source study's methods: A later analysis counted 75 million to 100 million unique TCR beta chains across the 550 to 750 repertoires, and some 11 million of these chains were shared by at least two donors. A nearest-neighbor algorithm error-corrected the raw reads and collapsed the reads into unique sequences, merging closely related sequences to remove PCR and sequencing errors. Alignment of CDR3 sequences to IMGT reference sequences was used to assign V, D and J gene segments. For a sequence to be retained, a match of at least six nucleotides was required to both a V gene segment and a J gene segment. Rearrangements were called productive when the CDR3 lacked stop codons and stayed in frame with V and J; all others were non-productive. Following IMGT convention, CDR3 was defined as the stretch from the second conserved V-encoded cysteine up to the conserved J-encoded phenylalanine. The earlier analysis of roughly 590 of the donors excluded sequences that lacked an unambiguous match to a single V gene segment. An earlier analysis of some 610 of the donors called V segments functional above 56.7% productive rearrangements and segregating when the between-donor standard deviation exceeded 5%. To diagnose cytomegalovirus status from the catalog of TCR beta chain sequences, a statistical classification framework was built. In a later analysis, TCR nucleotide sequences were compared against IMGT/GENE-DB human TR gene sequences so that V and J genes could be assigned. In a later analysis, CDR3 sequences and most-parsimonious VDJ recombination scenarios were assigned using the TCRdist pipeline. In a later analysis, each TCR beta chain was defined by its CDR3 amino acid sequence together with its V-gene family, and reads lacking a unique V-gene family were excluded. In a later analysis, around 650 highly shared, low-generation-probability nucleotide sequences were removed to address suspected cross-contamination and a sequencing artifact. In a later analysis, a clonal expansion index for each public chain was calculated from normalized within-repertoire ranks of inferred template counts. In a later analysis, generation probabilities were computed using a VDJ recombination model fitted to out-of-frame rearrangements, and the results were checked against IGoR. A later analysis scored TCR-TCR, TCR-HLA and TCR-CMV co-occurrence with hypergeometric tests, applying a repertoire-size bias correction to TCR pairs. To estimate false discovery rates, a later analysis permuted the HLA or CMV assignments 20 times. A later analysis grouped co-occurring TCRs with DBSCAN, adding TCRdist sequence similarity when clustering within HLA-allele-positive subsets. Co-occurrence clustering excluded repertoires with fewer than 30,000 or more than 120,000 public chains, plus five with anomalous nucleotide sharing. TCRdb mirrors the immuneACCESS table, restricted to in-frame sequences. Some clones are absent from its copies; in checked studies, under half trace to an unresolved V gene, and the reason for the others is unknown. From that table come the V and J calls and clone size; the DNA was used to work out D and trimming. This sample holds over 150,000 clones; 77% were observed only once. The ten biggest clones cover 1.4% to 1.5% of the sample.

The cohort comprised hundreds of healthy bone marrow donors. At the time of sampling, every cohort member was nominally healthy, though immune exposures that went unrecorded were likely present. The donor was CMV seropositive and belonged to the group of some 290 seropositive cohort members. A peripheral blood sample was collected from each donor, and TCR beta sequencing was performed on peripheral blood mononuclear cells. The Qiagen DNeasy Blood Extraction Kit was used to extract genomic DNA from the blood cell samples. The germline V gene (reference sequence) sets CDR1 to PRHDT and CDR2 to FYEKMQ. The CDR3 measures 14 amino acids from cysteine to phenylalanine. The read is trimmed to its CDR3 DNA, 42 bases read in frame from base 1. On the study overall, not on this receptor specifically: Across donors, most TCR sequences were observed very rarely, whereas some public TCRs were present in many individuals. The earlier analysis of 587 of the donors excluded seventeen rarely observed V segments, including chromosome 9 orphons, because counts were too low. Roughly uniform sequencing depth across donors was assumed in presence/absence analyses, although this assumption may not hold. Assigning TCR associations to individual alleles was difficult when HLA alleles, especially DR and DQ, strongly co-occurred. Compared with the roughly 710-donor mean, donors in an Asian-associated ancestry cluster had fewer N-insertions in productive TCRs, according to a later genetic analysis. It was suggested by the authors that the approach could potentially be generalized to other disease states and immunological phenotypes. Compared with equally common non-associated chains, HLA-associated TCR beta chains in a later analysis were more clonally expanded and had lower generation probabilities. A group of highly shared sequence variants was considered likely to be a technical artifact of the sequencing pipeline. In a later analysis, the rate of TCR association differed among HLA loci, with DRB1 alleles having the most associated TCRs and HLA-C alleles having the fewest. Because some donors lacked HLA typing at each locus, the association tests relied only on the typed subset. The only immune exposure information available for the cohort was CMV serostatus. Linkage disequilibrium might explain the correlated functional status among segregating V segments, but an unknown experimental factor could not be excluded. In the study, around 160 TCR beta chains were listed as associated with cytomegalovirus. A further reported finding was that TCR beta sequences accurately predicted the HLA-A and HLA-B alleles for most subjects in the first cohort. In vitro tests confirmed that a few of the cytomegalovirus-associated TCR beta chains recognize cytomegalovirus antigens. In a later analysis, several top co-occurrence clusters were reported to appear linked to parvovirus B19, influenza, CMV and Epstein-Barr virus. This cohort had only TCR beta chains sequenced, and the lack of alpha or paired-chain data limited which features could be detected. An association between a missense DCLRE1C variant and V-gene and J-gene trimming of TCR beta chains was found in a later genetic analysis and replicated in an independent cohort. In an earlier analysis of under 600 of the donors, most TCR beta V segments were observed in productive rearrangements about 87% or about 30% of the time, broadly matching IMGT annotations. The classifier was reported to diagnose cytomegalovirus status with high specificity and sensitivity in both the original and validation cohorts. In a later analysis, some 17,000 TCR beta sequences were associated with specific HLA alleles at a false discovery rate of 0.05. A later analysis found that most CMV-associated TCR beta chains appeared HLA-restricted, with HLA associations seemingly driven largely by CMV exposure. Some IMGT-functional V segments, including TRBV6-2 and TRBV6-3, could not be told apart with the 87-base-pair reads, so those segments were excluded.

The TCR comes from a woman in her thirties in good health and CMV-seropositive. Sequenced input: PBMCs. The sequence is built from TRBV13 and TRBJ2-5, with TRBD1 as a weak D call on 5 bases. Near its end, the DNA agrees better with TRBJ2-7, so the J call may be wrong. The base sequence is TGTGCCAGCAGCTTCATAAGCAGGGCCTACGAGCAGTACTTC. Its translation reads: CASSFISRAYEQYF.